This T cell receptor (beta chain) comes out of a study of response to subunit inactivated influenza vaccine. Trimming pared 0 bases from V and 2 bases from J, leaving 8 bases between. The CDR3 totals 14 residues. Germline CDR1 reads SGDLS; CDR2 reads YYNGEE. TCRdb fed the RT-PCR reads into MiXCR, producing one record per CDR3 protein. The sample yields hundreds of thousands of distinct CDR3 sequences, 7.6% seen once. Regarding the study as a whole: It was suggested by the authors that few new T cells are recruited by each seasonal influenza vaccination.

As regards this clonotype: Its antigen remains unknown.

The receptor's source is a man aged 50-75 years who received an inactivated influenza vaccine. The sample in question was PBMCs from blood, obtained about 23 months after vaccination. The gene calls are TRBV9 and TRBJ2-5; no firm D call. CDR3 loop: CASSVGNTQETQYF. The CDR3 DNA reads TGTGCCAGCAGCGTAGGGAACACACAAGAGACCCAGTACTTC.